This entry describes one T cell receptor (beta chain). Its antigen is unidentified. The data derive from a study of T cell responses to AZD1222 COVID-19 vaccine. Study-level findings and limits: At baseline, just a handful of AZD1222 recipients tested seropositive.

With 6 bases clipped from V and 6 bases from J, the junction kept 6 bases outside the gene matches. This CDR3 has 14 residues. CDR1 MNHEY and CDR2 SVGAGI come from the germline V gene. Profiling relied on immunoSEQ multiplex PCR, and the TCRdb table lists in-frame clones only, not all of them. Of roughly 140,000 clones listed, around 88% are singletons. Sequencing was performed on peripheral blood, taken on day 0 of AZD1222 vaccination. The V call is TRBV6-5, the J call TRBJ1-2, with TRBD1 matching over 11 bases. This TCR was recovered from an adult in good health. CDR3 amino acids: CASRRTGGLNGYTF. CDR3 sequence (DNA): TGTGCCAGCAGGAGGACAGGGGGCTTAAATGGCTACACCTTC.